This is a list of T cell receptor beta chains from one sample in a study of CD8+CD57+ T cells in acquired aplastic anemia. MiXCR, run by TCRdb on the reads, gives a single entry per CDR3 protein. The sample lists about 190,000 distinct CDR3 sequences, around 45% occurring once. Material: sorted CD4+, CD8+, or CD8+CD57+ T cells (not recorded which) from PBMCs. These receptors all stem from a human donor with aplastic anemia. Each CDR3 is given with its conserved first and last residue. The D gene is left open where the match is weak. Clone size is shown for a subset of rows, as once, few, many or a class of expanded clone.

. | TRBJ2-2 | 13 | . | TRBV7-3 | TGTGCCAGCAGCTTAATTTTGGGCGGGGAGCTGTTTTTT | CASSLILGGELFF
TRBD2 | TRBJ2-1 | 15 | many | TRBV2 | TGTGCCAGCAGGAGGGCTAGCGGGAGCCACAATGAGCAGTTCTTC | CASRRASGSHNEQFF
. | TRBJ2-7 | 12 | . | TRBV20-1 | TGCAGTGCCCCCGGCGGAGACTACGAGCAGTACTTC | CSAPGGDYEQYF
. | TRBJ1-1 | 11 | . | TRBV29-1 | TGCAGCGTTGCTCAGGGCACTGAAGCTTTCTTT | CSVAQGTEAFF
. | TRBJ2-7 | 15 | . | TRBV2 | TGTGCCAGCACCTTCCAGGGGGAGGTGTCCTACGAGCAGTACTTC | CASTFQGEVSYEQYF
. | TRBJ1-1 | 14 | many | TRBV10-3 | TGTGCCATCAGTCTACAGGGTGTGGGCACTGAAGCTTTCTTT | CAISLQGVGTEAFF
TRBD2 | TRBJ2-1 | 16 | many | TRBV25-1 | TGTGCCAGCAGTGACCCTGGCGGGGGCTCCTACAATGAGCAGTTCTTC | CASSDPGGGSYNEQFF
TRBD2 | TRBJ2-3 | 16 | many | TRBV4-1 | TGCGCCAGCAGCCTCGGGACTAGCGGGTACACAGATACGCAGTATTTT | CASSLGTSGYTDTQYF
TRBD2 | TRBJ2-7 | 14 | once | TRBV10-3 | TGTGCCATCAGCTCCGGGACTAGGCTCTACGAGCGGTACTTC | CAISSGTRLYERYF
. | TRBJ1-6 | 15 | many | TRBV6-1 | TGTGCCAGCAGTGGGGGGCAGGGACATAATTCACCCCTCCACTTT | CASSGGQGHNSPLHF
. | TRBJ2-1 | 16 | many | TRBV11-2 | TGTGCCAGCAGCTTACGGGACCTATATGGTTACAATGAGCAGTTCTTC | CASSLRDLYGYNEQFF
TRBD1 | TRBJ1-3 | 15 | few | TRBV9 | TGTGCCAGCAGCCCCGGACAGGGGGGTGGAAACACCATATATTTT | CASSPGQGGGNTIYF
TRBD2 | TRBJ2-1 | 15 | . | TRBV19 | TGTGCCAGTAGTTATCGACCGGGACTAGACAATGAGCAGTTCTTC | CASSYRPGLDNEQFF
TRBD1 | TRBJ1-3 | 16 | . | TRBV7-7 | TGTGCCAGCAGGGCCAGGACAGGGAGCTCTGGAAACACCATATATTTT | CASRARTGSSGNTIYF
. | TRBJ2-4 | 12 | many | TRBV7-9 | TGTGCCAGCAGCTTAGGGGGAAACATTCAGTACTTC | CASSLGGNIQYF
. | TRBJ1-1 | 13 | . | TRBV10-3 | TGTGCCATCAGTGAGGGAGGGGACGGTGGAGCTTTCTTT | CAISEGGDGGAFF
. | TRBJ2-2 | 12 | many | TRBV12-3/TRBV12-4 | TGTGCCAGCAGTTCTAGGGCCGGGGAGCTGTTTTTT | CASSSRAGELFF